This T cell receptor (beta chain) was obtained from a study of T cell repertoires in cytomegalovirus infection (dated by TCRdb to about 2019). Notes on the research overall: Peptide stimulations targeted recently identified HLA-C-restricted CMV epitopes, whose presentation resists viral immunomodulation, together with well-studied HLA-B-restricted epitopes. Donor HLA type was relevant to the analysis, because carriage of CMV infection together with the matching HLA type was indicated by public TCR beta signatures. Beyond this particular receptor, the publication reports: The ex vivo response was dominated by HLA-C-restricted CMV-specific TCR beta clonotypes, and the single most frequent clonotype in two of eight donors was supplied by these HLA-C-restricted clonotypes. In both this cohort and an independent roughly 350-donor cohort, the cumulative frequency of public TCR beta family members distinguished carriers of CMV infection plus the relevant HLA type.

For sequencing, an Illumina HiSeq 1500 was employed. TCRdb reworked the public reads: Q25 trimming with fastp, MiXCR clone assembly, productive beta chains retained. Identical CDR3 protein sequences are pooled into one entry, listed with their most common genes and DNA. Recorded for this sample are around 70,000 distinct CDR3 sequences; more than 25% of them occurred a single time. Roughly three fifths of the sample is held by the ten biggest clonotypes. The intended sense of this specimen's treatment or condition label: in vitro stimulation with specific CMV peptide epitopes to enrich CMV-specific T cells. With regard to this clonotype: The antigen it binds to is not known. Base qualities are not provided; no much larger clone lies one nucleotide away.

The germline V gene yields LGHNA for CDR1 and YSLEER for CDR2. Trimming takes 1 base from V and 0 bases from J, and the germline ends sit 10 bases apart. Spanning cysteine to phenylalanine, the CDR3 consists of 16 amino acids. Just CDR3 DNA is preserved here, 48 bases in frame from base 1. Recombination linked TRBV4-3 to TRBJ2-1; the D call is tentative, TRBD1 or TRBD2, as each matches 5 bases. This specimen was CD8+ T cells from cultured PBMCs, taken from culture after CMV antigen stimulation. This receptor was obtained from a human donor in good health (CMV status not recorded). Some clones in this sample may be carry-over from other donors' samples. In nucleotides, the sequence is TGCGCCAGCAGCCAAGTGTGGGGGTTCTCCTACAATGAGCAGTTCTTC. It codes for CASSQVWGFSYNEQFF.